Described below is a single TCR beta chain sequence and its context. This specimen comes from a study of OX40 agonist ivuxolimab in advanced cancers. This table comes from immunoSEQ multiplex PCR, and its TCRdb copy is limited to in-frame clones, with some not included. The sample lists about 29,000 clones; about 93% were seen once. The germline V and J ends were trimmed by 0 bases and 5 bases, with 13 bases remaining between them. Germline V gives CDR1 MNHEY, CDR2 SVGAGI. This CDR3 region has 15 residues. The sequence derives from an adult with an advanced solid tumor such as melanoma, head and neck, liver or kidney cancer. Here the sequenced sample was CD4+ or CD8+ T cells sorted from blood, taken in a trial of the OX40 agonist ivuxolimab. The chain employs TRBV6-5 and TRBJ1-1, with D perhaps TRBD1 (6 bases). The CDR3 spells CASSYSTGMGTEAFF. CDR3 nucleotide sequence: TGTGCCAGCAGTTACTCGACAGGTATGGGGACTGAAGCTTTCTTT.